The rows below give T cell receptor beta chains drawn from one sample of a study of regulatory T cells in long-lasting Graves disease. One entry per CDR3 protein results from TCRdb running MiXCR on the multiplex PCR reads. The data hold some 450,000 distinct CDR3 sequences, with 20% to 25% observed a single time. Sequencing was performed on peripheral blood mononuclear cells (PBMCs), taken when the disease was refractory, from a patient treated with antithyroid drugs. The receptors were gathered from a female donor with Graves disease. Both conserved end residues are trimmed from each CDR3.

j_call: TRBJ2-3
cdr3_length: 13
v_call: TRBV11-2
cdr3_aa: ASSLGLADTDTQY

j_call: TRBJ2-2
cdr3_length: 13
v_call: TRBV2
cdr3_aa: ASGVTGPNTGELF

j_call: TRBJ2-7
cdr3_length: 9
v_call: TRBV28
cdr3_aa: ASRLNDEQY

j_call: TRBJ2-3
cdr3_length: 11
v_call: TRBV20-1
cdr3_aa: SGAGQNTDTQY

j_call: TRBJ2-3
cdr3_length: 13
v_call: TRBV7-2
cdr3_aa: ASSPSGSKTDTQY

j_call: TRBJ1-2
cdr3_length: 9
v_call: TRBV15
cdr3_aa: ATSRDLSYT

j_call: TRBJ1-6
cdr3_length: 13
v_call: TRBV15
cdr3_aa: ATSRTGQGDSPLH

j_call: TRBJ2-3
cdr3_length: 13
v_call: TRBV28
cdr3_aa: ASRRAGAGTDTQY

j_call: TRBJ2-5
cdr3_length: 12
v_call: TRBV9
cdr3_aa: ASSVSWSGETQY

j_call: TRBJ1-6
cdr3_length: 12
v_call: TRBV11-2
cdr3_aa: ASRPAGTYWPLH

j_call: TRBJ1-1
cdr3_length: 14
v_call: TRBV5-1
cdr3_aa: ASSPGQGKTNTEAF

j_call: TRBJ1-2
cdr3_length: 12
v_call: TRBV7-9
cdr3_aa: ASSPRTEFYGYT

j_call: TRBJ1-2
cdr3_length: 12
v_call: TRBV24-1
cdr3_aa: ATSDFGGGDGYT

j_call: TRBJ1-6
cdr3_length: 15
v_call: TRBV7-2
cdr3_aa: ASSLAQGARYNSPLH

j_call: TRBJ2-7
cdr3_length: 12
v_call: TRBV28
cdr3_aa: ASSYRDGPYEQY

j_call: TRBJ1-2
cdr3_length: 13
v_call: TRBV9
cdr3_aa: ASSPEGKANYGYT

j_call: TRBJ1-1
cdr3_length: 12
v_call: TRBV18
cdr3_aa: ASSPVRGHTEAF

j_call: TRBJ1-1
cdr3_length: 12
v_call: TRBV15
cdr3_aa: ATSRYRIHTEAF

j_call: TRBJ1-4
cdr3_length: 10
v_call: TRBV3-1
cdr3_aa: ASSHRDEKLF

j_call: TRBJ2-5
cdr3_length: 15
v_call: TRBV7-2
cdr3_aa: ASSLRGASGRGETQY

j_call: TRBJ2-2
cdr3_length: 15
v_call: TRBV6-2/TRBV6-3
cdr3_aa: ASNVIGAREDTGELF

j_call: TRBJ1-2
cdr3_length: 12
v_call: TRBV6-1
cdr3_aa: ATGGTGDSYGYT

j_call: TRBJ1-1
cdr3_length: 14
v_call: TRBV5-1
cdr3_aa: ASSSGGGRLNTEAF

j_call: TRBJ2-7
cdr3_length: 13
v_call: TRBV7-8
cdr3_aa: ASSLIGFNDYEQY

j_call: TRBJ1-4
cdr3_length: 13
v_call: TRBV28
cdr3_aa: ASSPLGKGWEKLF

j_call: TRBJ2-7
cdr3_length: 14
v_call: TRBV5-6
cdr3_aa: ASSELGQGFSYEQY

j_call: TRBJ1-5
cdr3_length: 11
v_call: TRBV5-1
cdr3_aa: ASSLHRDQPQH

j_call: TRBJ1-1
cdr3_length: 11
v_call: TRBV29-1
cdr3_aa: SVGGGGNTEAF

j_call: TRBJ1-1
cdr3_length: 14
v_call: TRBV20-1
cdr3_aa: SARALGQAANTEAF